This T cell receptor (beta chain) came from a study of post-analysis software for immune sequencing data. As for the study in general: Courses of disease covered relapsing-remitting, secondary progressive and progressive-relapsing multiple sclerosis.

Unique molecular identifiers featured in each of the TCR beta cDNA libraries. From the PCR reads, TCRdb called clonotypes with MiXCR, one entry per CDR3 protein. The sample records approximately 770,000 distinct CDR3 sequences, 46% being singletons. This clonotype originated in a girl aged 10 to 17 with multiple sclerosis. The material sequenced was blood.

The CDR3 here is CATAKGGFSYNEQFF. In nucleotides, the CDR3 is TGTGCCACTGCGAAAGGCGGATTCTCCTACAATGAGCAGTTCTTC. J is TRBJ2-1 and V is TRBV12-3 or TRBV12-4, with unresolved D. The CDR3 loop spans 15 amino acids. V lost 10 bases and J lost 0, with 16 bases in between.